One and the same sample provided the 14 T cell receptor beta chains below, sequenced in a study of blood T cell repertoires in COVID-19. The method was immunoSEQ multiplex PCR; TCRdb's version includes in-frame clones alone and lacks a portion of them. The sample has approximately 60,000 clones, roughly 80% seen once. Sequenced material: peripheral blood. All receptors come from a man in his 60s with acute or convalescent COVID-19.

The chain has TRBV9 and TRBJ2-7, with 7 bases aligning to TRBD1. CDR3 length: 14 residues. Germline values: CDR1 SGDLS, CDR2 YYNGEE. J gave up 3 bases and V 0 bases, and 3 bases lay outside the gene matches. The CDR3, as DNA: TGTGCCAGCAGCGTAGGGTACAGGGGCTACGAGCAGTACTTC. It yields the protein CASSVGYRGYEQYF.

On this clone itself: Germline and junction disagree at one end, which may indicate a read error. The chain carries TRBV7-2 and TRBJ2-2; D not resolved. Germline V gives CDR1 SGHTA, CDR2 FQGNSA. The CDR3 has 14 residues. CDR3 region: CASSLLEPSSGYNF. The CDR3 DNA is TGTGCCAGCAGCTTGTTGGAACCCTCCTCGGGTTACAACTTT.

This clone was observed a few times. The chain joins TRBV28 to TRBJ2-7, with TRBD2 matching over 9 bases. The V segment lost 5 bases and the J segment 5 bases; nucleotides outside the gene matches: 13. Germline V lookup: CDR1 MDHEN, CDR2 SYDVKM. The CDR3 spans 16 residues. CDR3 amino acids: CASSLGTSRIGDEQYF. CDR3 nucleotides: TGTGCCAGCAGTCTAGGGACTAGCCGAATTGGGGACGAGCAGTACTTC.

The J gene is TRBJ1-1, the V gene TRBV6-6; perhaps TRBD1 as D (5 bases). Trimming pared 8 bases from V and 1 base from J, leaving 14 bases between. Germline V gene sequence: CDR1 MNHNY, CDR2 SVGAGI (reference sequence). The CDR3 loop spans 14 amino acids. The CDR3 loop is CASRGTAGNTEAFF. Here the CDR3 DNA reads TGTGCCAGCCGGGGGACCGCTGGGAACACTGAAGCTTTCTTT.

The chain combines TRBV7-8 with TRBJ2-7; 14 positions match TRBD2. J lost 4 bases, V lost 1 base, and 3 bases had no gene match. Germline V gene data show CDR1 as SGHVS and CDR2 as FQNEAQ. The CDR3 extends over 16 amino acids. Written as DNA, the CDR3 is TGTGCCAGCAGCTTAGTGGGGACTAGCGGGAGTTACGAGCAGTACTTC. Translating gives CASSLVGTSGSYEQYF.

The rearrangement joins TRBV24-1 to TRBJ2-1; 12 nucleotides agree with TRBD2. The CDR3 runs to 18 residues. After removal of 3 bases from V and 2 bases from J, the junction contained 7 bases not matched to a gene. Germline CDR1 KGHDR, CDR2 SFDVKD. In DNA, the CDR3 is TGTGCCACCAGTGATCTAGCGGGAGGGCCAGTCACCTACAATGAGCAGTTCTTC. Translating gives CATSDLAGGPVTYNEQFF.

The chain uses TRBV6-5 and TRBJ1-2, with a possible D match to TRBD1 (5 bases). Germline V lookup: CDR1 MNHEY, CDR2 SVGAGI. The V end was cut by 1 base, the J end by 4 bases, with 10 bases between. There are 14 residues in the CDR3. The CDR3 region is CASSYLGAGYGYTF. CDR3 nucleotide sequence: TGTGCCAGCAGTTACTTAGGGGCCGGCTATGGCTACACCTTC.

CDR3 region: CASSLTQGRTTEAFF. CDR3 sequence (DNA): TGCGCCAGCAGCTTGACGCAGGGGCGGACCACTGAAGCTTTCTTT. The V and J genes are TRBV5-1 and TRBJ1-1; tentative D call: TRBD1 (6 bases). The CDR3 is made up of 15 amino acids. CDR1 and CDR2 (germline): SGHRS, YFSETQ. V lost 1 base to trimming and J lost 4 bases, with 14 bases between them.

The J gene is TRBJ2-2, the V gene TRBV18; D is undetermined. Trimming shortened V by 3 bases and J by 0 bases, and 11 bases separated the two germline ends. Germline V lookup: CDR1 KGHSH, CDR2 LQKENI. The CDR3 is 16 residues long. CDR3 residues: CASSPQSATNTGELFF. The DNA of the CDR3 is TGTGCCAGCTCACCGCAATCCGCGACGAACACCGGGGAGCTGTTTTTT. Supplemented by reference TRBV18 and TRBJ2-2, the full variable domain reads NAGVMQNPRHLVRRRGQEARLRCSPMKGHSHVYWYRQLPEEGLKFMVYLQKENIIDESGMPKERFSAEFPKEGPSILRIQQVVRGDSAAYFCASSPQSATNTGELFFGEGSRLTVL.

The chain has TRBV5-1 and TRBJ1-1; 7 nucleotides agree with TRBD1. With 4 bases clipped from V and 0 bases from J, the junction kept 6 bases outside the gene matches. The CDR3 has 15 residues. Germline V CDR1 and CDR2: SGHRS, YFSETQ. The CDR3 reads CASSLKTGMNTEAFF. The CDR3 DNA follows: TGCGCCAGCAGCCTAAAGACAGGGATGAACACTGAAGCTTTCTTT.

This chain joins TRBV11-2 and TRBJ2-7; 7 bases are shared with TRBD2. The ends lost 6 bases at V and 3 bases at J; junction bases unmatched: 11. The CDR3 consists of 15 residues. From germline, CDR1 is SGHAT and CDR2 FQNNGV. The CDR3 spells CASSSTSASYYEQYF. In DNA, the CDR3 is TGTGCCAGCAGTTCAACTAGCGCTTCTTACTACGAGCAGTACTTC.

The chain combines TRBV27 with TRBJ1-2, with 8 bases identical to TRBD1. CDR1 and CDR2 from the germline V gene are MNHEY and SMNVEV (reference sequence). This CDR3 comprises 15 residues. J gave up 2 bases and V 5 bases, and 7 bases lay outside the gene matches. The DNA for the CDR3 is TGTGCCAGCAGTGGGGTCAGGGGGCTCAACTATGGCTACACCTTC. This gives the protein CASSGVRGLNYGYTF.

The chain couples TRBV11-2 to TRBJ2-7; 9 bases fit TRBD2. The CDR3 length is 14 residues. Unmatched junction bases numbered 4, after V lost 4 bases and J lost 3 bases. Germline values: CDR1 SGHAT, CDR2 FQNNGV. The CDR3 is CASSSRLADYEQYF. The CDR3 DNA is TGTGCCAGCAGCTCGCGACTAGCGGACTACGAGCAGTACTTC.

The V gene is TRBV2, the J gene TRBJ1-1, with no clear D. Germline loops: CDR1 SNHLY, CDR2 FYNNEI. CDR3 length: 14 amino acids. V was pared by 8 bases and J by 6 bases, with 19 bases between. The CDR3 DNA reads TGTGCCAGCCGCCGAGGAGTAGGAGTCGCTGAAGCTTTCTTT. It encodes CASRRGVGVAEAFF.